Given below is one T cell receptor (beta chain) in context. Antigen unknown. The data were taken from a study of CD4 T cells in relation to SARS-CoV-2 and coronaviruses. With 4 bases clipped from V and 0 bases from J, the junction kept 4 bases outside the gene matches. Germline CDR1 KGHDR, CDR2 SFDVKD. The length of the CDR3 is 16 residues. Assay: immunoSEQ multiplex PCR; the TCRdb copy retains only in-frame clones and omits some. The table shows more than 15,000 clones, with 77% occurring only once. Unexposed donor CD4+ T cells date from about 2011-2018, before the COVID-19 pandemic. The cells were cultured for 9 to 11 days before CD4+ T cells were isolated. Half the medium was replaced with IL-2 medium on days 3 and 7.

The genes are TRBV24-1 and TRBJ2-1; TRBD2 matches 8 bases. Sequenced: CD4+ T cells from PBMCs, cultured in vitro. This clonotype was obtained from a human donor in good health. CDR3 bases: TGTGCCACCAGTGACCCACTAGCGGCCTCCTACAATGAGCAGTTCTTC. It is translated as CATSDPLAASYNEQFF.